Presented here are 30 T cell receptor beta chains from one specimen sequenced in a study of PD-L1 blockade in urothelial cancer. Regarding time point: pretreatment peripheral blood. This table comes from immunoSEQ multiplex PCR, and its TCRdb copy is limited to in-frame clones, with some not included. In the table there are over 75,000 clones, over 75% of which are singletons. Sequences were derived from PBMCs, sampled around atezolizumab (anti-PD-L1) treatment. The receptors shown here come from a man aged 55 to 70 with urothelial cancer.

V gene TRBV27 combines with J gene TRBJ2-1, with 8 bases identical to TRBD1. The CDR3 has 14 residues. CDR1 and CDR2 (germline): MNHEY, SMNVEV (reference sequence). Trimming at V came to 5 bases and at J to 7 bases, leaving 7 bases not matched to a gene. The CDR3 protein is CASSSRGRGNEQFF. The CDR3 region has the DNA TGTGCCAGCAGTAGCAGGGGGCGAGGAAATGAGCAGTTCTTC.

This clone was seen many times. The rearrangement links TRBV27 to TRBJ1-2; no firm D call. CDR3 length equals 13 residues. V was clipped by 2 bases and J by 2 bases, with 6 bases between them. Germline-derived CDR1 and CDR2 are MNHEY and SMNVEV (reference sequence). In DNA, the CDR3 is TGTGCCAGCAGTTTAAACATGAACTATGGCTACACCTTC. Translation gives CASSLNMNYGYTF.

The V and J genes are TRBV19 and TRBJ2-7; 8 bases agree with TRBD1. Germline V lookup: CDR1 LNHDA, CDR2 SQIVND (reference sequence). The length of the CDR3 is 16 residues. The J segment lost 3 bases and the V segment lost 8 bases, leaving 15 bases of the junction unmatched. CDR3 nucleotide sequence: TGTGCCAGTTGGGGCACCGGGACAGGCGAACACTACGAGCAGTACTTC. Translation: CASWGTGTGEHYEQYF.

This rearrangement joins TRBV6-5 to TRBJ2-2; D gene ambiguous. V lost 4 bases and J 6 bases, leaving 12 bases between the germline ends. CDR1 is MNHEY and CDR2 is SVGAGI in the germline V gene. The CDR3 extends over 14 amino acids. CDR3 bases: TGTGCCAGCAGTTGGTTACAGTTCTCCGGGGAGCTGTTTTTT. Its translation is CASSWLQFSGELFF.

With regard to this clone: A junction end diverges from the germline sequence, so it may reflect a read error. This chain connects TRBV7-7 to TRBJ2-2; TRBD1 matches at 10 bases. Looked up from germline, CDR1 is SSHAT and CDR2 is FNYEAQ (reference sequence). The CDR3 covers 19 residues. This CDR3 is CASSSDSTGGDPVAGELFF. The DNA of the CDR3 is TGTGCTAGCAGCTCAGACTCGACAGGGGGCGACCCCGTGGCCGGGGAGCTGTTTTTT.

This sequence joins TRBV30 and TRBJ2-1, with a tentative D call TRBD2 (6 bases). The CDR3 has 12 residues. CDR1 is GTSNPN and CDR2 is SVGIG in the germline V gene (reference sequence). V gave up 3 bases and J gave up 6 bases, with 9 bases separating them. CDR3 bases: TGTGCCTGGAGCGCCGGGGGCAATGAGCAGTTCTTC. This gives the protein CAWSAGGNEQFF.

The V and J genes are TRBV9 and TRBJ1-6; no clear D gene. The germline V and J ends were trimmed by 0 bases and 7 bases, with 8 bases remaining between them. The CDR3 contains 14 residues. Looked up from germline, CDR1 is SGDLS and CDR2 is YYNGEE. CDR3 protein: CASSVAVGNSPLHF. Here the CDR3 DNA reads TGTGCCAGCAGCGTAGCGGTCGGGAATTCACCCCTCCACTTT.

The chain has TRBV11-3 and TRBJ2-3; 13 nucleotides align to TRBD2. The V and J ends lost 5 bases and 6 bases, in that order; junction bases with no gene match: 5. From germline, CDR1 is SGHNT and CDR2 YENEEA. This CDR3 comprises 15 residues. The CDR3 is CASSPGLAGLDTQYF. The CDR3 DNA sequence: TGTGCCAGCAGCCCGGGACTAGCGGGGTTGGATACGCAGTATTTT. The whole variable domain, remainder taken from reference TRBV11-3 and TRBJ2-3, is EAGVVQSPRYKIIEKKQPVAFWCNPISGHNTLYWYLQNLGQGPELLIRYENEEAVDDSQLPKDRFSAERLKGVDSTLKIQPAELGDSAVYLCASSPGLAGLDTQYFGPGTRLTVL.

The sample holds one count of this clone. The chain couples TRBV2 to TRBJ2-7; 8 nucleotides line up with TRBD1. CDR1 and CDR2 from the germline V gene are SNHLY and FYNNEI. This CDR3 is 14 amino acids long. V lost 5 bases, J lost 2 bases, and 5 bases stayed unmatched. The DNA of the CDR3 is TGTGCCAGCAGTACCTTGGGACAGGCCTACGAGCAGTACTTC. Its protein product is CASSTLGQAYEQYF.

This clone was picked up a small number of times. The rearrangement links TRBV6-6 to TRBJ2-1, with 9 bases matching TRBD1. The junction had 5 bases not matched to a gene; V was cut back by 2 bases and J by 6 bases. This CDR3 has 15 amino acids. The germline gives CDR1 MNHNY, CDR2 SVGAGI (reference sequence). Here the CDR3 reads CASSYTGGAVNEQFF. The CDR3 bases are TGTGCCAGCAGTTACACAGGGGGCGCGGTCAATGAGCAGTTCTTC.

V and J are TRBV6-5 and TRBJ2-3; 8 nucleotides align to TRBD2. From germline, CDR1 is MNHEY and CDR2 SVGAGI. The CDR3 has 13 residues. The junction had 8 bases not matched to a gene; V was cut back by 4 bases and J by 11 bases. Here the CDR3 DNA reads TGTGCCAGCAGTTTCCGGGAGGGCCTGGGGCAGTATTTT. It yields the protein CASSFREGLGQYF.

This rearrangement joins TRBV7-6 to TRBJ2-1, with a possible D match to TRBD2 (7 bases). This CDR3 is 15 amino acids long. Per germline, CDR1 SGHVS and CDR2 FNYEAQ. V was trimmed by 2 bases and J by 7 bases, leaving 15 bases between them. The CDR3 nucleotides are TGTGCCAGCAGCTTAATCCGGGGGGCATCTAATGAGCAGTTCTTC. Translating it yields CASSLIRGASNEQFF.

The DNA of the CDR3 is TGCGCCAGCAGACCTATATCCGGGACAGGTACATTCGAGCAGTACTTC. This encodes CASRPISGTGTFEQYF. The rearrangement joins TRBV5-1 to TRBJ2-7; 8 nucleotides agree with TRBD1. The CDR3 covers 16 residues. V was pared by 5 bases and J by 6 bases, with 16 bases of the junction left unmatched. The germline V gene has CDR1 SGHRS and CDR2 YFSETQ.

The V and J genes are TRBV7-9 and TRBJ1-4, with D maybe TRBD1 (5 bases). This CDR3 has 13 amino acids. V was shortened by 2 bases and J by 6 bases, with 7 bases between the two germline ends. In germline, CDR1 is SEHNR, CDR2 FQNEAQ (reference sequence). The CDR3 DNA reads as TGTGCCAGCAGCTTACCGGGGGATGAAAAACTGTTTTTT. Protein product: CASSLPGDEKLFF. Full variable domain (outside the CDR3, taken from reference TRBV7-9 and TRBJ1-4): DTGVSQNPRHKITKRGQNVTFRCDPISEHNRLYWYRQTLGQGPEFLTYFQNEAQLEKSRLLSDRFSAERPKGSFSTLEIQRTEQGDSAMYLCASSLPGDEKLFFGSGTQLSVL.

As regards this clone: At one end the junction does not follow the germline gene, possibly because of a read error. V usage is TRBV20-1 and J usage is TRBJ1-4; 8 bases line up with TRBD1. The CDR3 has 11 residues. Germline CDR1 and CDR2: DFQATT and SNEGSKA (reference sequence). CDR3 in DNA: TGCAGTGCGCCGACAGGGGCGGTCTTGTTATTT. Protein: CSAPTGAVLLF.

This clone has just a few counts. The rearrangement links TRBV5-1 to TRBJ2-4, with a weak D call TRBD1 (5 bases). Trimming cost V 4 bases and J 7 bases, with 18 bases left between them. Germline CDR1 reads SGHRS; CDR2 reads YFSETQ. The CDR3 runs to 15 residues. The CDR3 spells CASSPLGVGPNIQYF. In DNA form, the CDR3 reads TGCGCCAGCAGCCCCTTAGGGGTGGGGCCCAACATTCAGTACTTC.

This clone was seen once. The chain links TRBV4-2 to TRBJ2-5, with TRBD2 identical over 8 bases. CDR1 and CDR2 (germline): LGHNA, YNFKEQ. The CDR3 loop spans 15 amino acids. V was clipped by 4 bases and J by 4 bases; unmatched bases: 8. The chain's CDR3 is CASSPSSGYGETQYF. For the CDR3, the DNA is TGTGCCAGCAGCCCCTCTAGCGGGTACGGAGAGACCCAGTACTTC.

V gene TRBV9 combines with J gene TRBJ2-5; weak D call: TRBD2 (5 bases). This CDR3 spans 14 amino acids. Germline-derived CDR1 and CDR2 are SGDLS and YYNGEE. The V and J ends lost 4 bases and 1 base respectively, with 11 bases between them. The CDR3 is CASSKGLSQETQYF. The CDR3 DNA follows: TGTGCCAGCAGCAAAGGACTGTCCCAAGAGACCCAGTACTTC.

This rearrangement joins TRBV7-2 to TRBJ2-5; 7 bases align to TRBD1. The CDR3 totals 13 residues. Germline V gene data show CDR1 as SGHTA and CDR2 as FQGNSA. The ends lost 4 bases at V and 4 bases at J; junction bases unmatched: 3. The CDR3 loop reads CASSSGQRETQYF. The CDR3 nucleotides are TGTGCCAGCAGCTCGGGACAGCGAGAGACCCAGTACTTC.

The chain has TRBV10-2 and TRBJ2-1; 11 nucleotides line up with TRBD2. Germline-derived CDR1 and CDR2 are WSHSY and SAAADI. The CDR3 extends over 15 amino acids. Trimming removed 3 bases from V and 12 bases from J; junction bases left unmatched: 10. The CDR3 coding sequence is TGCGCCAGCAGTGACGGGACTAGCGGCCCCAATTGGCAGTTCTTC. As protein: CASSDGTSGPNWQFF.

V is TRBV5-4 and J is TRBJ1-1; D uncertain. V lost 5 bases and J lost 6, with 14 bases in between. CDR1 is SGHNT, CDR2 YYREEE, per germline (reference sequence). CDR3 length: 13 residues. CDR3 sequence (DNA): TGTGCCAGCAGTTTGCCCGCCGGGGCTGAAGCTTTCTTT. Translation gives CASSLPAGAEAFF.

The chain couples TRBV9 to TRBJ1-4; TRBD1 agrees at 7 bases. V lost 4 bases, J lost 6 bases, and 18 bases stayed unmatched. CDR3 length: 18 amino acids. CDR1 and CDR2 (germline): SGDLS, YYNGEE. CDR3 in DNA: TGTGCCAGCAGCTCACGGGACAGAGCTATAATGGGGGATGAAAAACTGTTTTTT. It yields the protein CASSSRDRAIMGDEKLFF.

This chain joins TRBV7-2 and TRBJ2-7, with unresolved D. CDR3 length: 15 amino acids. Germline CDR1 and CDR2: SGHTA and FQGNSA. The V and J ends lost 5 bases and 2 bases respectively, with 16 bases between them. CDR3 in DNA: TGTGCCAGCAGCATTATAAATGTGGGCGCCTACGAGCAGTACTTC. Translating it yields CASSIINVGAYEQYF.

The chain uses TRBV18 and TRBJ2-7; TRBD2 aligns across 12 bases. With V trimmed by 6 bases and J by 3 bases, 15 bases remained unmatched. The germline gives CDR1 KGHSH, CDR2 LQKENI. This CDR3 spans 18 amino acids. The CDR3 DNA reads as TGTGCCAGCTCGGCGAGCGGGACTAGCGGGTTAACGCGCTACGAGCAGTACTTC. Amino acid sequence: CASSASGTSGLTRYEQYF.

This chain connects TRBV5-1 to TRBJ1-2, with 8 bases identical to TRBD1. CDR3 length: 15 amino acids. The V and J ends lost 2 bases and 1 base, in that order; junction bases with no gene match: 4. The germline gives CDR1 SGHRS, CDR2 YFSETQ. This CDR3 is CASSLRTGRNYGYTF. CDR3 coding DNA: TGCGCCAGCAGCTTACGGACAGGGCGTAACTATGGCTACACCTTC.

The CDR3 nucleotides read TGTGCCAGCAGTGAAGGAGATAGCAATCAGCCCCAGCATTTT. Its translation is CASSEGDSNQPQHF. The chain couples TRBV6-1 to TRBJ1-5; D remains unclear. The CDR3 is 14 residues long. Germline V gene data show CDR1 as MNHNS and CDR2 as SASEGT. The V and J ends lost 1 base and 0 bases respectively, with 4 bases between them.

This chain connects TRBV10-3 to TRBJ2-7; 9 positions agree with TRBD1. From germline, CDR1 is ENHRY and CDR2 SYGVKD. The V and J ends lost 8 bases and 6 bases, in that order; junction bases with no gene match: 8. The CDR3 runs 13 residues. Written as DNA, the CDR3 is TGTGCCATCGGGGACAGGGAAGGTTCCGAGCAGTACTTC. This sequence encodes CAIGDREGSEQYF.

The chain carries TRBV19 and TRBJ2-7, with a tentative D call TRBD1 (5 bases). This CDR3 has 13 residues. V dropped 4 bases and J dropped 3 bases, with 10 bases sitting between them. CDR1 and CDR2 from the germline V gene are LNHDA and SQIVND (reference sequence). The CDR3 loop is CASSRTGGYEQYF. CDR3 coding DNA: TGTGCCAGTAGTAGAACAGGCGGCTACGAGCAGTACTTC.

The chain employs TRBV18 and TRBJ1-1, with TRBD1 identical over 7 bases. Germline V CDR1 and CDR2: KGHSH, LQKENI. The CDR3 is 13 residues long. Germline trimming cut 6 bases from V and 6 bases from J; bases unmatched to any gene: 7. This chain's CDR3 is CASSLDREAEAFF. For the CDR3, the DNA is TGTGCCAGCTCGTTAGACAGGGAGGCTGAAGCTTTCTTT.

The chain is built from TRBV5-1 and TRBJ1-5; TRBD1 is a possible D gene (5 bases). V was pared by 1 base and J by 7 bases, with 9 bases between. This CDR3 region has 13 residues. Looked up from germline, CDR1 is SGHRS and CDR2 is YFSETQ. The CDR3 is CASSLSGAQPQHF. The CDR3 DNA is TGCGCCAGCAGCTTGAGCGGGGCCCAGCCCCAGCATTTT.